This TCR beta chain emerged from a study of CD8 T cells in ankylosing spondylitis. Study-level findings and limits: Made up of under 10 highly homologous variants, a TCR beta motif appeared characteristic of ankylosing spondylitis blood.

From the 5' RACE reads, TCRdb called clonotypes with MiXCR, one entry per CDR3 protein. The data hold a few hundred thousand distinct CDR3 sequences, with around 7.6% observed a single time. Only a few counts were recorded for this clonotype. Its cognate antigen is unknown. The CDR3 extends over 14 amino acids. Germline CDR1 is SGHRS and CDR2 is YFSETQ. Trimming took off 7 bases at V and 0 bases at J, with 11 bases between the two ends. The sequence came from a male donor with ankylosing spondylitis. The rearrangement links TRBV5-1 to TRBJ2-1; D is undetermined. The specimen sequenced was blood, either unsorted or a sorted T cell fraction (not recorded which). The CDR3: CASSAVSSYNEQFF. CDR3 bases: TGCGCCAGCTCAGCCGTCAGCTCCTACAATGAGCAGTTCTTC. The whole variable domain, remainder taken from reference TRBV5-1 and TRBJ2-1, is KAGVTQTPRYLIKTRGQQVTLSCSPISGHRSVSWYQQTPGQGLQFLFEYFSETQRNKGNFPGRFSGRQFSNSRSEMNVSTLELGDSALYLCASSAVSSYNEQFFGPGTRLTVL.